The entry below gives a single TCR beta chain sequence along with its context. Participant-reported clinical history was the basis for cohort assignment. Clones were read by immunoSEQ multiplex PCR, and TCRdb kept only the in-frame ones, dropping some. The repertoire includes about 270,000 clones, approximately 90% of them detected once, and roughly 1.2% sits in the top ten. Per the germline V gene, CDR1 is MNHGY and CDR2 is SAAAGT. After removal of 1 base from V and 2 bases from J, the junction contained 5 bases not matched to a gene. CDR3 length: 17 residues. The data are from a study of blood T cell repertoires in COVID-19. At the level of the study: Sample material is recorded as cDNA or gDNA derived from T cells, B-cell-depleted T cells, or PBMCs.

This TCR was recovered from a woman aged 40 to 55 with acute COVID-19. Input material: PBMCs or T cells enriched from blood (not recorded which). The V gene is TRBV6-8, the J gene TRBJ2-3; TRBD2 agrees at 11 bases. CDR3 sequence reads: CASSYFRLAGFTDTQYF. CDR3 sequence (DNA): TGTGCCAGCAGTTACTTCCGACTAGCGGGGTTCACAGATACGCAGTATTTT.